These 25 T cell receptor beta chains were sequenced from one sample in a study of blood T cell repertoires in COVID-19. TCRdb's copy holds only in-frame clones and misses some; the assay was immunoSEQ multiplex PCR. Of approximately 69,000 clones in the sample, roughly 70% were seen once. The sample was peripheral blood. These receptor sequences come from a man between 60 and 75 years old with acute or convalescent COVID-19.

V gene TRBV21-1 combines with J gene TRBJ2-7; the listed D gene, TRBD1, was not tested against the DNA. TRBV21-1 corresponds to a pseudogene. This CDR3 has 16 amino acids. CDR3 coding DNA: TGTGCCAGCAGCTTCCATCCGGGACAGGGCTCATACGAGCAGTACGTC. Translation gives CASSFHPGQGSYEQYV.

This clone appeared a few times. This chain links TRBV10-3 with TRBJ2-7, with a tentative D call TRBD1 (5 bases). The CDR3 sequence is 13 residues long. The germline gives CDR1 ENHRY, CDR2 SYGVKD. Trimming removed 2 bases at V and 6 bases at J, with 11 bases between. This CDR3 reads CAISEGQGSEQYV. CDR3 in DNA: TGTGCCATCAGTGAGGGTCAGGGTAGCGAGCAGTACGTC.

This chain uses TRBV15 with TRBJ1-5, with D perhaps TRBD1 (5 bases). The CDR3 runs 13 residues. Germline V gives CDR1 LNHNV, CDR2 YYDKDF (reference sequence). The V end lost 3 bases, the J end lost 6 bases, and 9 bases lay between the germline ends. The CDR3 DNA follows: TGTGCCACCAGCAGCAGGGTGGGTCAGCCCCAGCATTTT. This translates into CATSSRVGQPQHF.

The CDR3 protein is CASSTLGGGNTEAFF. CDR3 in DNA: TGTGCCAGTAGTACCCTCGGGGGGGGGAACACTGAAGCTTTCTTT. The J gene is TRBJ1-1, the V gene TRBV19, with D possibly being TRBD1 (5 bases). V shed 4 bases and J shed 1 base, with 13 bases lying between them. The CDR3 contains 15 residues. CDR1 and CDR2 (germline): LNHDA, SQIVND (reference sequence).

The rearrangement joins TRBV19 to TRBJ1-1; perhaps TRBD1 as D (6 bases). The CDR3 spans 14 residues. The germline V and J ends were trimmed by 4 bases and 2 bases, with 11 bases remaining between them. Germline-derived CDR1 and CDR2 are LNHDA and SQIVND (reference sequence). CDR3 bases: TGTGCCAGTAGTAAGGACAGACCAAACACTGAAGCTTTCTTT. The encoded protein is CASSKDRPNTEAFF.

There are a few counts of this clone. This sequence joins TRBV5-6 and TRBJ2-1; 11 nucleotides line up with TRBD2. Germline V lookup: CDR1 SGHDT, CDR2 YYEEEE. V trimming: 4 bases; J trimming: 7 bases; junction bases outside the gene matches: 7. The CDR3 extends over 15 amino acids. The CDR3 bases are TGTGCCAGCAGCCCACTAGCGGGAGAGCTAAATGAGCAGTTCTTC. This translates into CASSPLAGELNEQFF. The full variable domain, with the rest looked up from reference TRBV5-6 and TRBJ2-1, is DAGVTQSPTHLIKTRGQQVTLRCSPKSGHDTVSWYQQALGQGPQFIFQYYEEEERQRGNFPDRFSGHQFPNYSSELNVNALLLGDSALYLCASSPLAGELNEQFFGPGTRLTVL.

The CDR3 here is CASTVGAGTMRDQPQHF. CDR3 coding DNA: TGTGCCAGCACCGTGGGGGCAGGGACTATGAGGGATCAGCCCCAGCATTTT. The chain links TRBV28 to TRBJ1-5; D perhaps matches TRBD1 (6 bases). The CDR3 is made up of 17 amino acids. Trimming removed 7 bases from V and 5 bases from J, with 24 bases in between. The germline V gene encodes CDR1 MDHEN and CDR2 SYDVKM.

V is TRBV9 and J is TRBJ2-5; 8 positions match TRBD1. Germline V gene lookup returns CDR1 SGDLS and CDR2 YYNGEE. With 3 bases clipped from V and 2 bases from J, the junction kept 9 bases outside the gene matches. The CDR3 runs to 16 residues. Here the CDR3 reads CASSAQGARTQETQYF. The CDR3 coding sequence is TGTGCCAGCAGCGCTCAGGGGGCACGGACTCAAGAGACCCAGTACTTC.

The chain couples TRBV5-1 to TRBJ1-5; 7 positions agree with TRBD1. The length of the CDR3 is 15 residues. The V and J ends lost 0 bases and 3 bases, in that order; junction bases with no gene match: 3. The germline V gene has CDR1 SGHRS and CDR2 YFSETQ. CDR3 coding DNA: TGCGCCAGCAGCTTGGCGGGGACAGTCAATCAGCCCCAGCATTTT. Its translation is CASSLAGTVNQPQHF. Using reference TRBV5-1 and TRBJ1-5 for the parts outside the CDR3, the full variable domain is KAGVTQTPRYLIKTRGQQVTLSCSPISGHRSVSWYQQTPGQGLQFLFEYFSETQRNKGNFPGRFSGRQFSNSRSEMNVSTLELGDSALYLCASSLAGTVNQPQHFGDGTRLSIL.

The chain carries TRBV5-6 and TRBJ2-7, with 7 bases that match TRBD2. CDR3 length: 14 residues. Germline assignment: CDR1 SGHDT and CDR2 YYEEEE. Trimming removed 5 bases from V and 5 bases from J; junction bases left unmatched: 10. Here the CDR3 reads CASRVRLAGHEQYF. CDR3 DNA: TGTGCCAGCAGAGTCCGACTAGCAGGGCACGAGCAGTACTTC.

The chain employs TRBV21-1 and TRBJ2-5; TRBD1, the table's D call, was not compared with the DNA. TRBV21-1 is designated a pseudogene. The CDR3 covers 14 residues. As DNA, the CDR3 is TGTGCCAGCAGCAAACGGGGACATCGGGAGACCCAGTACTTC. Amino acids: CASSKRGHRETQYF.

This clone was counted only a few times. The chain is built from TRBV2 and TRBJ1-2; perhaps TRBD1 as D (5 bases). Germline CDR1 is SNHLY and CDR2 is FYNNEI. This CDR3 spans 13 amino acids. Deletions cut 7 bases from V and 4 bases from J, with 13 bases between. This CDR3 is CASIRQQAYGYTF. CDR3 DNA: TGTGCCAGCATCAGACAGCAGGCCTATGGCTACACCTTC.

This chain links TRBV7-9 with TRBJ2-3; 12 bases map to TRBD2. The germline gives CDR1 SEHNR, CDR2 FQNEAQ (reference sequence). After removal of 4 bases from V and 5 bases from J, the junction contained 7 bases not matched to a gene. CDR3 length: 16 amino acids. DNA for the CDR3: TGTGCCAGCAGCTCTAGGACTAGCGGGGAGGGAGATACGCAGTATTTT. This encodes CASSSRTSGEGDTQYF.

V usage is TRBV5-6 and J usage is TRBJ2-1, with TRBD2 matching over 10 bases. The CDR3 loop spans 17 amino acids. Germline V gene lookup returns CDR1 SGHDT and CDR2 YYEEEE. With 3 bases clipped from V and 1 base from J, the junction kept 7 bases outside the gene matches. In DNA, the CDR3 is TGTGCCAGCAGCTCTACACAGACTAGCGGGTCCTACAATGAGCAGTTCTTC. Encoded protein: CASSSTQTSGSYNEQFF.

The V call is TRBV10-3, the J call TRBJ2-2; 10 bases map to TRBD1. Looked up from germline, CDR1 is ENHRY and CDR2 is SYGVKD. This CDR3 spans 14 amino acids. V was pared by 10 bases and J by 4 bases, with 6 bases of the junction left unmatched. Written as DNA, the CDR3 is TGTGCCACCAGACAGGGGGCGGGCACCGGGGAGCTGTTTTTT. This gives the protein CATRQGAGTGELFF.

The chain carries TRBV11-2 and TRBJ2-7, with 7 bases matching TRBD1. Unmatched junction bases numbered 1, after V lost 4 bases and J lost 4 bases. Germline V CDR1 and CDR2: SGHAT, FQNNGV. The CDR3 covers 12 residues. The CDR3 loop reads CASSSGGYEQYF. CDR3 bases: TGTGCCAGCAGCTCAGGGGGTTACGAGCAGTACTTC.

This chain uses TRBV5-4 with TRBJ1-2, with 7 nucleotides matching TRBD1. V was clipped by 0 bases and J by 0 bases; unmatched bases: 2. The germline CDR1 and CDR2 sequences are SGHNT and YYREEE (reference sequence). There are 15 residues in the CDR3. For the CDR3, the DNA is TGTGCCAGCAGCTTGGACAGGGGCACTAACTATGGCTACACCTTC. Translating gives CASSLDRGTNYGYTF.

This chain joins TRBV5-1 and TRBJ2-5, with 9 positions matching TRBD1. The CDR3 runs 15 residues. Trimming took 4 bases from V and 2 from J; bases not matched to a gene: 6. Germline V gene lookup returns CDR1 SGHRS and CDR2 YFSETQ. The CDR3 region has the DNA TGCGCCAGCAGCCGGACAGGGGAGGGTCAAGAGACCCAGTACTTC. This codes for CASSRTGEGQETQYF.

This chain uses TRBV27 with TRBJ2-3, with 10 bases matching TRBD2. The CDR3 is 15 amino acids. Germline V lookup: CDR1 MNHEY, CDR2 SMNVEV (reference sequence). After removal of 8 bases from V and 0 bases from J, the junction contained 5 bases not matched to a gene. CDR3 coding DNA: TGTGCCAGCCTTAGCGGGGGGTCTAGCACAGATACGCAGTATTTT. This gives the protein CASLSGGSSTDTQYF.

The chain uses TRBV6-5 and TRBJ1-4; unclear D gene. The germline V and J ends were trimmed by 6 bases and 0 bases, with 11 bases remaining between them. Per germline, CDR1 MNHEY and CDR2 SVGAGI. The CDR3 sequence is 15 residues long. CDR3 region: CASRSKHATNEKLFF. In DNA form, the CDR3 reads TGTGCCAGCAGGTCGAAGCATGCAACTAATGAAAAACTGTTTTTT.

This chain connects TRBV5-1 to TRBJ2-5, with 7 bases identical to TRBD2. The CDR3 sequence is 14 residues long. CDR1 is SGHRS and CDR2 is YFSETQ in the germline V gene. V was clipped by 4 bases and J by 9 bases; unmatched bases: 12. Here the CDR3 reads CASSGGGALSAQYF. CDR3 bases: TGCGCCAGCAGCGGGGGAGGGGCGCTGTCGGCCCAGTACTTC.

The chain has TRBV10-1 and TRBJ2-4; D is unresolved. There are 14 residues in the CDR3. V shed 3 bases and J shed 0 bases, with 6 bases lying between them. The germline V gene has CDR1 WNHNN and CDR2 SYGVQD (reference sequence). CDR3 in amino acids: CASSETIAKNIQYF. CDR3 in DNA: TGCGCCAGCAGTGAAACAATAGCCAAAAACATTCAGTACTTC.

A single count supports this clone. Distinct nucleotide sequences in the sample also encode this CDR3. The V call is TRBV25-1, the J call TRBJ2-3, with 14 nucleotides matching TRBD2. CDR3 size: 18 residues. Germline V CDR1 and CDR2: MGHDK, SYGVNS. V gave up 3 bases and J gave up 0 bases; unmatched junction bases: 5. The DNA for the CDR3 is TGTGCCAGCAGTGACCTTGGGACTAGCGGGAGCAGCACAGATACGCAGTATTTT. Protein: CASSDLGTSGSSTDTQYF.

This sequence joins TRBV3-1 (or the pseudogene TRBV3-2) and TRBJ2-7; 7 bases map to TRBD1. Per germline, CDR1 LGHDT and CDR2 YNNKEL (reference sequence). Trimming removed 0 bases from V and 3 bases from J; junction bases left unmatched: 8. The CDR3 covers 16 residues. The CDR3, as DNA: TGTGCCAGCAGCCAAGATCCCAAGACAGGGATCTACGAGCAGTACTTC. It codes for CASSQDPKTGIYEQYF.

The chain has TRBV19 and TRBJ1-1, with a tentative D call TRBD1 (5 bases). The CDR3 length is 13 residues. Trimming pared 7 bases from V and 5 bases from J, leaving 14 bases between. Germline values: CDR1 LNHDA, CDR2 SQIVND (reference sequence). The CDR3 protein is CASNVGVTTEAFF. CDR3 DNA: TGTGCCAGTAACGTAGGGGTAACAACTGAAGCTTTCTTT.